The 17 T cell receptor beta chains reported below all come from one sample, sequenced in a study of CXCR3-negative and CXCR3-positive naive CD8 T cells. Each TRB cDNA library was prepared by 5' RACE (with UMI labels). TCRdb reprocessed the 5' RACE reads, with one entry per CDR3 protein and no DNA. The table lists about 150,000 distinct CDR3 sequences. These receptors have no identified antigens. Study conclusions and caveats: Greater hydrophobicity was found in TRB CDR3s of CXCR3-positive naive cells than of CXCR3-negative naive cells.

Sequencing was performed on naive CXCR3+ CD8+ T cells from blood. Indicated subset: CD45RO-CCR7+CD27+CD95- naive CD8+ T cells expressing CXCR3 (TNR3+). Receptors originate from a human donor in good health. Some clones in this sample may be carry-over from other donors' samples.

The gene calls are TRBV7-9 and TRBJ2-3; as DNA is missing, the TRBD2 call by TCRdb cannot be tested. The CDR3 length is 15 residues. Germline V gene data show CDR1 as SEHNR and CDR2 as FQNEAQ (reference sequence). CDR3 amino acids: CASSPLRDKTDTQYF.

This chain connects TRBV11-2 to TRBJ1-3; the TRBD1 assignment by TCRdb is unverifiable without DNA. Germline values: CDR1 SGHAT, CDR2 FQNNGV. There are 16 residues in the CDR3. The CDR3: CASSYKNRGSGNTIYF.

Here the CDR3 reads CASSRPAQTEAFF. The chain is built from TRBV4-1 and TRBJ1-1. This CDR3 spans 13 amino acids. Germline-derived CDR1 and CDR2 are MGHRA and YSYEKL.

The V and J genes are TRBV5-1 and TRBJ1-1. Germline V gives CDR1 SGHRS, CDR2 YFSETQ. The CDR3 has 12 residues. The CDR3 here is CASSFSGDEAFF.

The rearrangement joins TRBV7-9 to TRBJ2-1. CDR3 length: 12 residues. From germline, CDR1 is SEHNR and CDR2 FQNEAQ (reference sequence). The CDR3 here is CASSPSPNEQFF.

The V call is TRBV12-3 or TRBV12-4, the J call TRBJ1-4. CDR3 size: 14 residues. The CDR3 reads CASTHDKNNEKLFF.

The chain has TRBV12-3 or TRBV12-4 and TRBJ2-1; no DNA is available, so the TRBD2 call from TCRdb remains unchecked. The CDR3 extends over 16 amino acids. The CDR3 spells CACSPTSGGDNNEQFF.

The V call is TRBV27, the J call TRBJ2-1. From germline, CDR1 is MNHEY and CDR2 SMNVEV (reference sequence). The CDR3 sequence is 15 residues long. The chain's CDR3 is CASSLYGGSYNEQFF.

The chain has TRBV7-9 and TRBJ2-1; TCRdb lists TRBD1, though no DNA is available to test this call. Germline V gene sequence: CDR1 SEHNR, CDR2 FQNEAQ (reference sequence). This CDR3 is 16 amino acids long. CDR3: CASSQPGQGKFSWQFF.

The rearrangement joins TRBV7-9 to TRBJ2-5; TCRdb returns TRBD2, unconfirmable since there is no DNA. CDR1 and CDR2 (germline): SEHNR, FQNEAQ (reference sequence). This CDR3 contains 18 residues. CDR3 loop: CASSLERLAGGPQETQYF.

CDR3 loop: CASSLALAEPGDTQYF. This chain uses TRBV5-1 with TRBJ2-3; TCRdb reports TRBD2, a call that lacks DNA to check it against. The CDR3 loop spans 16 amino acids. The germline CDR1 and CDR2 sequences are SGHRS and YFSETQ.

This chain connects TRBV28 to TRBJ2-3; TCRdb indicates TRBD2, and absent DNA this call remains unverified. The CDR3 is 19 amino acids. CDR1 and CDR2 (germline): MDHEN, SYDVKM. The chain's CDR3 is CASSFPSLSSGRARDTQYF.

The chain recombines TRBV15 with TRBJ2-6. This CDR3 is built from 15 residues. CDR1 is LNHNV, CDR2 YYDKDF, per germline (reference sequence). This CDR3 reads CATSREGAGANVLTF.

This chain joins TRBV7-9 and TRBJ2-5; TCRdb's D call of TRBD2 is untestable without DNA. CDR3 length equals 14 residues. Germline V gene sequence: CDR1 SEHNR, CDR2 FQNEAQ (reference sequence). The CDR3 sequence is CASSARGGSETQYF. Based on the CDR3 plus reference TRBV7-9 and TRBJ2-5, the full variable domain is DTGVSQNPRHKITKRGQNVTFRCDPISEHNRLYWYRQTLGQGPEFLTYFQNEAQLEKSRLLSDRFSAERPKGSFSTLEIQRTEQGDSAMYLCASSARGGSETQYFGPGTRLLVL.

This chain joins TRBV4-3 and TRBJ2-5. The CDR3 extends over 14 amino acids. The germline V gene has CDR1 LGHNA and CDR2 YSLEER. The chain's CDR3 is CASSQERIGETQYF.

This chain connects TRBV5-1 to TRBJ2-1; TCRdb names TRBD2, which stays unverified in the absence of DNA. The CDR3 contains 15 residues. Looked up from germline, CDR1 is SGHRS and CDR2 is YFSETQ. The CDR3 here is CASTPSGGGGNEQFF.

The chain uses TRBV4-2 and TRBJ1-2; TCRdb gives TRBD1 as the D gene, but with no DNA this cannot be confirmed. CDR3 length: 16 amino acids. Germline lookup yields CDR1 LGHNA and CDR2 YNFKEQ. The CDR3 region is CASSHETGSWSVGYTF.